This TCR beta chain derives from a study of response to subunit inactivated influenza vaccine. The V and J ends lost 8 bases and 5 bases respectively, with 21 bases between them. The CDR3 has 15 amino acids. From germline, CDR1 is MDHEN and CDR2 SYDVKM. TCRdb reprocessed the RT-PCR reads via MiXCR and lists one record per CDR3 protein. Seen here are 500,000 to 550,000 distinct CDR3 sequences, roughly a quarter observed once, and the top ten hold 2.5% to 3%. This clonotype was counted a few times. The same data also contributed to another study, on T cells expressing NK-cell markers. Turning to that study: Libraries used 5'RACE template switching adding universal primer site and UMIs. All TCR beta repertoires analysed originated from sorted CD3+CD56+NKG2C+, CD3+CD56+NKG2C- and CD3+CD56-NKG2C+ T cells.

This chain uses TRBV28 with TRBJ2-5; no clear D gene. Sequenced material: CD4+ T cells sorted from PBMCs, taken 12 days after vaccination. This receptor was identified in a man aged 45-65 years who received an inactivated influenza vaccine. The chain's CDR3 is CASYGSAMGQETQYF. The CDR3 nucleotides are TGTGCCAGCTACGGCAGCGCGATGGGCCAGGAGACCCAGTACTTC.